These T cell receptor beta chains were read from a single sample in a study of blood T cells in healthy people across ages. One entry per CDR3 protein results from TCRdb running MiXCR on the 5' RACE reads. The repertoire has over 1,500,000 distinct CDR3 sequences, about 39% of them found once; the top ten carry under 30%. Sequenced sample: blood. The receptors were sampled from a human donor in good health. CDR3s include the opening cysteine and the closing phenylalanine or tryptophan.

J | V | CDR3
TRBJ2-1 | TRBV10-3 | CAISESKPTNEQFF
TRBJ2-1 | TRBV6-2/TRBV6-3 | CASSLAHGGLSYNEQFF
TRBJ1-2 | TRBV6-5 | CASSPGPPNYGYTF
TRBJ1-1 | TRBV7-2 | CASSLASPYTEAFF
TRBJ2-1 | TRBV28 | CASSPPGLATNEQFF
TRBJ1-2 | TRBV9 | CASQDINYGYTF
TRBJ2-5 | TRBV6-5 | CASSYEPGTRMGETQYF
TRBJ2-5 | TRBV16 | CASSQSGRKNQETQYF
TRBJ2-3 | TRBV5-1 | CASSQGLWGTDTQYF
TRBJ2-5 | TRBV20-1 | CSAHSGTREETQYF
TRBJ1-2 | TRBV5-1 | CASSSREGTYGYTF
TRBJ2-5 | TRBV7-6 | CASSLFPRSTQETQYF
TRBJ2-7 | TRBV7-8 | CASSLSGSEGVLLTYEQYF
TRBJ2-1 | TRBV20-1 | CSARDPGGGAHNEQFF
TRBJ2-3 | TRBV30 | CAWSVAVSTDTQYF
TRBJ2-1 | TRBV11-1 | CASSLALGGNYNEQFF
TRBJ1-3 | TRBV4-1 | CASSPLPLLPTSSGNTIYF
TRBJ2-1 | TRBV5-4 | CASSLASLIYNEQFF
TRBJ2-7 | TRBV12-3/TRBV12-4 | CASSLEERVEQYF
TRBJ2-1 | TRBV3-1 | CASLAGPGQDVDEQFF
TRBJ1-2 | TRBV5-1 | CASSLWLGADGYTF
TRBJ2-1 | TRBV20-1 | CSARAPIATGQSYNEQFF
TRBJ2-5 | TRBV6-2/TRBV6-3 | CASSARSERETQYF
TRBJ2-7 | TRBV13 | CASNLGRSYEQYF
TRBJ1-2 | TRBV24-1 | CATSDASGVIGYTF
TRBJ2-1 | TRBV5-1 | CASSLRQSVGNEQFF
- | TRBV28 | CASSPIWDGLAQETQFF
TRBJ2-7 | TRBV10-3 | CAISAPSGGGAFYEQYF
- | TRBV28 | CASSFVQENYEQYF
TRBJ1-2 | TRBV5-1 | CASSEDREVGYTF
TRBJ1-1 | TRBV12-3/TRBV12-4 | CASRIYTEAFF
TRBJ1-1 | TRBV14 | CASSRPGRELFTEAFF
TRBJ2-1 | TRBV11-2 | CASSPRRASGPNEQFF
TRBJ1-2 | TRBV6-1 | CASSEWTGIIGYGHTF
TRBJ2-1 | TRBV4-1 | CASSLLRTGEDNEQFF
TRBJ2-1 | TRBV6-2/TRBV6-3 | CASSRRLERANEQFF
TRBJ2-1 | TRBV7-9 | CASSPQVRGQSYNEQFF
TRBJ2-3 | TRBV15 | CATSREDKGVPTQYF
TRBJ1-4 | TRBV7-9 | CASSPPREGKLFF
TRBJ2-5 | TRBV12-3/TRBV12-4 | CASGGGFQETQYF
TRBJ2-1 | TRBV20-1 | CSASDRDSTSYNEQFF
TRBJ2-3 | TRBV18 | CASSPRARSSTGTQYF
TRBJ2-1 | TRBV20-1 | CRARGLADNEQFF
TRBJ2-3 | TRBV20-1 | CSACGLAGETDTQYF
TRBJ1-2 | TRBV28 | CASSLEGEESYGYTF
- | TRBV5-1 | CASSFTLAGNNEQYF
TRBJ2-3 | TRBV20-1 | CSARDLSFTQYF
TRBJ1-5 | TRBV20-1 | CSAIGTVNQPQHF
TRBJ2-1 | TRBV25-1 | CASSSGWGQGYNEQFF
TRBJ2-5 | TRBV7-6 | CASSITSGMETQYF
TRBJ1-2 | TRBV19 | CASSISSGGGNGYTF
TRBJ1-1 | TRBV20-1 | CSAREKDTEAFF
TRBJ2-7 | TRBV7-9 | CASSLGSRGNDYEQYF
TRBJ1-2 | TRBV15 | CATSRDRGTGLYGYTF
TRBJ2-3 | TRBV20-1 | CSASLTSGGALGTDTQYF
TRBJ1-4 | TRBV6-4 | CASSDSISSNEKLFF
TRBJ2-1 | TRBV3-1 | CASSQAPGASEQFF
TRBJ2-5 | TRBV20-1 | CSVGEWWEQYF
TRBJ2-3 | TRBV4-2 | CASSQDLGGSNTQYF
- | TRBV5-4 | CASRDWGAGRAYEQYF